These 10 T cell receptor beta chains were all obtained from the same sample, sequenced in a study of T-cell memory formation after mild COVID-19. TCRdb called the 5' RACE reads again in MiXCR, with one record for every CDR3 protein. The table records 300,000 or so distinct CDR3 sequences, roughly 15% of them present only once. The sample consisted of PBMCs or a T cell subset sorted from them (not recorded which). These receptors came from a man aged 18 to 35 who had mild COVID-19 (a few samples of this study predate the infection). Cell type and time point are not known.

This clonotype has only a few counts. The gene calls are TRBV6-5 and TRBJ1-2; D gene ambiguous. Germline V gene sequence: CDR1 MNHEY, CDR2 SVGAGI. This CDR3 has 13 amino acids. With 5 bases removed from V and 4 bases from J, the gap between germline ends came to 11 bases. CDR3 amino acids: CASSLYRFYGYTF. The DNA of the CDR3 is TGTGCCAGCAGTCTCTACAGATTCTATGGCTACACCTTC.

The table lists this clonotype with a few counts. The rearrangement joins TRBV20-1 to TRBJ2-7; 7 bases are a match to TRBD1. Germline CDR1 DFQATT, CDR2 SNEGSKA (reference sequence). V shed 3 bases and J 9 bases; nucleotides not matched to a gene: 11. CDR3 length equals 13 residues. The CDR3 reads CSASRDSASRQYF. CDR3 DNA sequence: TGCAGTGCTAGCCGGGACAGCGCCAGTAGGCAGTACTTC.

The chain recombines TRBV18 with TRBJ1-1; D unresolved. This CDR3 region has 13 residues. The germline V and J ends were trimmed by 3 bases and 1 base, with 6 bases remaining between them. Germline V lookup: CDR1 KGHSH, CDR2 LQKENI. This chain's CDR3 is CASSPATNTEAFF. The CDR3 DNA is TGTGCCAGCTCACCCGCGACGAACACTGAAGCTTTCTTT.

This clonotype was seen a handful of times. This chain joins TRBV24-1 and TRBJ2-4; 8 positions agree with TRBD2. Looked up from germline, CDR1 is KGHDR and CDR2 is SFDVKD. The V segment lost 2 bases and the J segment 6 bases; nucleotides outside the gene matches: 5. There are 15 residues in the CDR3. The CDR3 nucleotides read TGTGCCACCAGTGATTACCTCGGGAGGGGAAACATTCAGTACTTC. This translates into CATSDYLGRGNIQYF.

In its sample, this clonotype was seen a few times. The genes are TRBV7-2 and TRBJ1-2; the match to TRBD1 covers 10 bases. Germline V CDR1 and CDR2: SGHTA, FQGNSA. This CDR3 has 15 residues. V lost 2 bases to trimming and J lost 4 bases; unmatched junction nucleotides: 4. The CDR3 here is CASSLYWTGGYGYTF. For the CDR3, the DNA is TGTGCCAGCAGCTTATACTGGACAGGGGGCTATGGCTACACCTTC.

This clonotype was picked up a small number of times. V is TRBV6-2 or TRBV6-3 and J is TRBJ2-1, with D perhaps TRBD1 or TRBD2 (6 bases each). The CDR3 is made up of 16 amino acids. The ends were cut back, 5 bases at V and 0 bases at J, with 14 bases in the middle. Germline CDR1 reads MNHEY; CDR2 reads SVGEGT. CDR3 region: CASSPEGGGSYNEQFF. Here the CDR3 DNA reads TGTGCCAGCAGTCCAGAGGGGGGAGGCTCCTACAATGAGCAGTTCTTC.

In its sample, this clonotype was seen a few times. This chain uses TRBV20-1 with TRBJ2-5, with a possible D match to TRBD1 (5 bases). The germline V gene encodes CDR1 DFQATT and CDR2 SNEGSKA (reference sequence). The CDR3 is 15 amino acids. V lost 6 bases to trimming and J lost 1 base, with 18 bases between them. CDR3 sequence reads: CSASPRAGRQETQYF. CDR3 bases: TGCAGTGCCTCGCCCAGGGCCGGGCGCCAAGAGACCCAGTACTTC.

This clonotype was seen more than once but under ten times. The chain has TRBV6-1 and TRBJ1-2; tentatively, D is TRBD1 (6 bases). V was cut by 6 bases and J by 8 bases, with 16 bases left in between. The CDR3 loop spans 13 amino acids. Germline values: CDR1 MNHNS, CDR2 SASEGT. In nucleotides, the CDR3 is TGTGCCAGCAGGACTACAGGGCCGGGCGGCTACACCTTC. It is translated as CASRTTGPGGYTF.

There are many counts of this clonotype. The chain combines TRBV4-2 with TRBJ2-6; D gene uncertain. V dropped 1 base and J dropped 3 bases, with 7 bases sitting between them. Germline values: CDR1 LGHNA, CDR2 YNFKEQ. CDR3 length: 15 residues. Here the CDR3 DNA reads TGTGCCAGCAGCCAAGTTGCAGTTGGGGCCAACGTCCTGACTTTC. Encoded protein: CASSQVAVGANVLTF.

This chain connects TRBV30 to TRBJ2-5; D not resolved. Germline V gives CDR1 GTSNPN, CDR2 SVGIG (reference sequence). V was shortened by 1 base and J by 2 bases, with 8 bases between the two germline ends. The length of the CDR3 is 13 residues. The CDR3 DNA follows: TGTGCCTGGAGTGAAAGTATTCAAGAGACCCAGTACTTC. This encodes CAWSESIQETQYF.